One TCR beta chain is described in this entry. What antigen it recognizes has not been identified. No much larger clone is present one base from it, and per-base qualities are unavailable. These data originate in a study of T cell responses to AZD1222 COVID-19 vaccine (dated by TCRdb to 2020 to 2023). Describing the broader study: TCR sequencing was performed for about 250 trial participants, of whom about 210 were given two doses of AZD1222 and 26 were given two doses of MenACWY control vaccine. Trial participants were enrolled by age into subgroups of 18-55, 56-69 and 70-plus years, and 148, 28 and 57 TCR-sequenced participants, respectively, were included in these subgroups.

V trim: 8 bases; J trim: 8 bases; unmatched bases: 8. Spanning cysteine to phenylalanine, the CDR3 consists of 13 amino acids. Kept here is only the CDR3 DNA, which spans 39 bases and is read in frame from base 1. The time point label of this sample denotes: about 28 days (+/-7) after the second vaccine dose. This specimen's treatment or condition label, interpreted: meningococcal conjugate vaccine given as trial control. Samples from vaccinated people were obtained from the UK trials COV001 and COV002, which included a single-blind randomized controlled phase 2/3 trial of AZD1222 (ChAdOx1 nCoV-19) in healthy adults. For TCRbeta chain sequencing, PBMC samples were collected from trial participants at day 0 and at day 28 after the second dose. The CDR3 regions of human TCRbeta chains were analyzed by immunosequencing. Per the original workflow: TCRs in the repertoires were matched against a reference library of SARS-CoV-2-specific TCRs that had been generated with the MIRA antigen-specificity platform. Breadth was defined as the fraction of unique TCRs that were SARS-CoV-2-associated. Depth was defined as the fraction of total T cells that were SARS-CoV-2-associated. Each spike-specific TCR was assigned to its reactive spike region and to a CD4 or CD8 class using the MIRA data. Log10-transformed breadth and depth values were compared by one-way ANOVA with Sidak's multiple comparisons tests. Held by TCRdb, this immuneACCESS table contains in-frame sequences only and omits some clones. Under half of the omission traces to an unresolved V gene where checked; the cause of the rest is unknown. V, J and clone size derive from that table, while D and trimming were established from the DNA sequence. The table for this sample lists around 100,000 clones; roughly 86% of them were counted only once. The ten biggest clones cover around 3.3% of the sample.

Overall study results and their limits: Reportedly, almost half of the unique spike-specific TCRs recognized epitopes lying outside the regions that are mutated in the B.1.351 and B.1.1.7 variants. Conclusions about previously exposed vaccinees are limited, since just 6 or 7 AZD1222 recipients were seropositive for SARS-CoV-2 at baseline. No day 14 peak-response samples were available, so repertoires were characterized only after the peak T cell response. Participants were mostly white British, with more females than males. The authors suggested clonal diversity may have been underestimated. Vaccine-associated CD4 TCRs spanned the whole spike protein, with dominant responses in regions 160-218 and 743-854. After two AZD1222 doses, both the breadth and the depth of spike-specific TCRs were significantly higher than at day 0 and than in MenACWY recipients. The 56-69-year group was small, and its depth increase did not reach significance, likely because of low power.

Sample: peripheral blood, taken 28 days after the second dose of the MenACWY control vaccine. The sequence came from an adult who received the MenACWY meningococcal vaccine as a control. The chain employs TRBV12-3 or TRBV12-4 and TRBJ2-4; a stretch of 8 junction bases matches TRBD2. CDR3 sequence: CASAPGGWDIQYF. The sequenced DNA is TGTGCCAGCGCCCCGGGGGGGTGGGACATTCAGTACTTC.